This record concerns one T cell receptor (beta chain) sequence. The record originates from a study of blood T cell repertoires in COVID-19. In the original processing: Using reference gene primer amplification, nucleated cell counts were estimated. The protocol was immunoSEQ multiplex PCR, while the TCRdb copy is restricted to in-frame clones and leaves out a portion. V and J calls plus clone size are reproduced from that table; the DNA served to infer D and trimming. This table holds a few hundred thousand clones, 80% to 95% found once. Cohort placement rested on clinical history that participants reported themselves. There are 19 residues in the CDR3. Trimming pared 6 bases from V and 4 bases from J, leaving 33 bases between. Germline V CDR1 and CDR2: SQVTM, ANQGSEA.

This receptor was taken from a woman under 40 who had recovered from COVID-19. The sample consisted of PBMCs or T cells enriched from blood (not recorded which). The chain couples TRBV29-1 to TRBJ1-1; no clear D. In DNA, the CDR3 is TGCAGCGTCCTACCTCGGCTCCAGAGGAATCCTCCCTTGGGCACTGAAGCTTTCTTT. Translating gives CSVLPRLQRNPPLGTEAFF.